This T cell receptor beta chain appears in the sequencing data of a study of T cells in Graves' hyperthyroidism and ophthalmopathy. Study-wide findings and caveats: Most thyroid clonotypes expanded above 0.001 were also detected in blood.

Between the trimmed V and J ends, which lost 6 bases and 3 bases, there was a span of 3 bases. The CDR3 totals 11 residues. With a duration under 2 months, the hyperthyroidism was newly diagnosed in patients aged 18 to 65. Diagnoses were made from clinical symptoms, serum measures (thyroxine and TRAb), thyroid ultrasound and orbital computed tomography. TCR beta CDR3 regions were amplified from RNA. When the TCR CDR3 underwent first-round RT-PCR, the HTBI primer set was used. One entry per CDR3 protein results from TCRdb running MiXCR on the multiplex PCR reads. Of approximately 560,000 distinct CDR3 sequences listed, less than 20% are singletons. In this sample, this clonotype turned up many times. No antigen is known for it.

This TCR came from a woman younger than 45 with Graves' hyperthyroidism. The V and J genes are TRBV12-3 or TRBV12-4 and TRBJ2-1; D ambiguous. The sample comprised blood. CDR3 loop: CASRDYNEQFF. CDR3 DNA: TGTGCCAGCAGGGACTACAATGAGCAGTTCTTC.